A selection of T cell receptor beta chains follows, all from one sample in a study of blood T cell repertoires in COVID-19. The method was immunoSEQ multiplex PCR; TCRdb's version includes in-frame clones alone and lacks a portion of them. The table has 95,000 to 150,000 clones, about 81% seen once. The specimen sequenced was peripheral blood. These receptors all stem from a man in his thirties or forties with COVID-19, enrolled during active disease. The CDR3 runs from the conserved cysteine through the conserved F or W. D genes are given only for firm matches. Only part of the rows carry a size: once, few, many, or a class if the clone is expanded.

v_gene	abundance	d_gene	j_gene	CDR3nt	CDR3aa
TRBV2	NA	NA	TRBJ1-1	TGTGCCAGCAGTTTGGAGTGGGGGGTGAACACTGAAGCTTTCTTT	CASSLEWGVNTEAFF
TRBV28	NA	NA	TRBJ1-4	TGTGCCAGCAGGGGTTCGGGAAAACTGTTTTTT	CASRGSGKLFF
TRBV28	once	TRBD1	TRBJ1-2	TGTGCCAGCAGGTTCCGGACAGGGGGCTTCGGCTACACCTTC	CASRFRTGGFGYTF
TRBV7-9	NA	TRBD1	TRBJ1-6	TGTGCCAGCAACGATGGACAGGGGGAGAATTCACCCCTCCACTTT	CASNDGQGENSPLHF
TRBV28	NA	TRBD1	TRBJ2-1	TGTGCCAGCAGACAGGGGGCCGATGAGCAGTTCTTC	CASRQGADEQFF
TRBV6-2/TRBV6-3	NA	NA	TRBJ2-7	TGTGCCAGCAGTTACTCATGGCCAAAATCCTACGAGCAGTACTTC	CASSYSWPKSYEQYF
TRBV9	NA	NA	TRBJ1-1	TGTGCCAGCAGCTCAAAAGAGCGAACTGAAGCTTTCTTT	CASSSKERTEAFF
TRBV19	NA	TRBD2	TRBJ2-2	TGTGCCAGTAGGGGACTAGCGGACACCGGGGAGCTGTTTTTT	CASRGLADTGELFF
TRBV4-2	NA	NA	TRBJ2-5	TGTGCCAGCAGCCAAGGGGGCGTTTATCAAGAGACCCAGTACTTC	CASSQGGVYQETQYF
TRBV28	NA	TRBD2	TRBJ2-7	TGTGCCAGCAGTTTGCGGGGGGCCTCCTACGAGCAGTACTTC	CASSLRGASYEQYF
TRBV19	NA	NA	TRBJ1-1	TGTGCCATCCAGGGCTGGCGCACTGAAGCTTTCTTT	CAIQGWRTEAFF
TRBV6-4	NA	TRBD2	TRBJ2-7	TGTGCCAGCAGTGACGTGGCTAGCGGGGGGGTCGAGCAGTACTTC	CASSDVASGGVEQYF
TRBV21-1	NA	NA	TRBJ1-5	TGTGCCAGCAGCAGCCCAAGGGCGGGGCAGCCCCAGCATTTT	CASSSPRAGQPQHF
TRBV18	NA	TRBD1	TRBJ1-1	TGTGCCAGCTCACCAACCCCTTGGGACAGGGGACAAGCTTTCTTT	CASSPTPWDRGQAFF
TRBV4-1	NA	NA	TRBJ1-3	TGCGCCAGCAGCCAAGGAACTACGGGAAACACCATATATTTT	CASSQGTTGNTIYF
TRBV30	once	NA	TRBJ2-5	TGTGCCTGGAGTGTTGTGGCTAGCGCATGGGAGGAGACCCAGTACTTC	CAWSVVASAWEETQYF
TRBV5-1	NA	NA	TRBJ2-7	TGCGCCAGCAGCCGGGGTGAGCACGAGCAGTACTTC	CASSRGEHEQYF
TRBV4-3	NA	TRBD1	TRBJ1-3	TGCGCCAGCAGCCAAGACGACAGGGCTGGAAACACCATATATTTT	CASSQDDRAGNTIYF